This T cell receptor (beta chain) was recorded in a study of blood T cells in healthy people across ages. This clonotype came up a few times. In germline, CDR1 is DFQATT, CDR2 SNEGSKA (reference sequence). V was shortened by 1 base and J by 4 bases, with 11 bases between the two germline ends. The CDR3 has 13 amino acids. The authors ran a second PCR of 7 to 11 cycles using a sample-barcoded 5' primer and a J-beta primer mix. TCRdb analysed the 5' RACE reads with MiXCR anew, one entry per CDR3 protein. This table has fewer than 1.5 million distinct CDR3 sequences, roughly 45% appearing once. The source material was blood. This receptor was taken from a woman aged 18-35 years in good health. The chain links TRBV20-1 to TRBJ2-7, with D unresolved. Here the CDR3 reads CSARGGREYEQYF. The CDR3 region has the DNA TGCAGTGCTAGAGGTGGTAGGGAATACGAGCAGTACTTC.